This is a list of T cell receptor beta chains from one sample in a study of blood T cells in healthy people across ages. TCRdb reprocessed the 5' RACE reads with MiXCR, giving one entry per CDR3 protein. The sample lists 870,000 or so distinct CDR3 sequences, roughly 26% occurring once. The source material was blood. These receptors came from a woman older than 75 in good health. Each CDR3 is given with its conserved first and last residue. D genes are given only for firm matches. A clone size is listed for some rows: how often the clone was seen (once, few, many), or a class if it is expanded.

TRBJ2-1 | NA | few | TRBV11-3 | CASSSSGRLNEQFF | TGTGCCAGCAGCTCTTCCGGGCGGCTTAATGAGCAGTTCTTC
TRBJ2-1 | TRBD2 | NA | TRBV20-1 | CSATLTGGYNEQFF | TGCAGTGCTACCCTCACGGGGGGGTACAATGAGCAGTTCTTC
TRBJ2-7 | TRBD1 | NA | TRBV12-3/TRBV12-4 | CASSADRLPYEQYF | TGTGCCAGCAGTGCGGACAGGCTACCCTACGAGCAGTACTTC
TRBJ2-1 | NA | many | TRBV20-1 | CSARGWVDHNEQFF | TGCAGTGCTAGAGGCTGGGTGGACCACAATGAGCAGTTCTTC
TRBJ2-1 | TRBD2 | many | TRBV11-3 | CASSLSGGLEQFF | TGTGCCAGCAGCCTAAGCGGGGGGCTTGAGCAGTTCTTC
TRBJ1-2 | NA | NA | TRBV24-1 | CATSDFDRKDGYTF | TGTGCCACCAGTGACTTTGACAGGAAGGATGGCTACACCTTC
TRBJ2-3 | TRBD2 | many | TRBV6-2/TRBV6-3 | CASRLGLAGTHGTDTQYF | TGTGCCAGCAGACTCGGACTAGCGGGGACGCACGGCACAGATACGCAGTATTTT
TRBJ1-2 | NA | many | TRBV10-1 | CASSESRGKHYGYTF | TGCGCCAGCAGTGAGTCCCGGGGGAAGCACTATGGCTACACCTTC
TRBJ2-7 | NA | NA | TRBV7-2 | CASSLWGNGMDEQYF | TGTGCCAGCAGCTTATGGGGCAATGGAATGGACGAGCAGTACTTC
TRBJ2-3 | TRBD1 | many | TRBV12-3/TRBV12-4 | CASSPPGTGRSDTQYF | TGTGCCAGCAGTCCGCCCGGGACAGGGCGTTCAGATACGCAGTATTTT
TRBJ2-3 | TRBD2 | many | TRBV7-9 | CASSLGLAGNFDTQYF | TGTGCCAGCAGCTTAGGACTAGCGGGGAATTTTGATACGCAGTATTTT
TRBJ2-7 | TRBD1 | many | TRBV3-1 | CASSPASGTGVYEQYF | TGTGCCAGCAGCCCCGCCTCGGGGACAGGGGTCTACGAGCAGTACTTC
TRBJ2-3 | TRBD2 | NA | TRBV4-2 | CASSQEATRGSADTQYF | TGTGCCAGCAGCCAAGAGGCGACGCGGGGGAGCGCAGATACGCAATATTTT
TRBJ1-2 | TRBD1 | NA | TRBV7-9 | CTSSLTGTGDGYTF | TGTACCAGCAGCTTGACCGGGACAGGGGACGGCTACACCTTC
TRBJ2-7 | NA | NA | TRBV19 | CASSGCYEQYF | TGTGCCAGTAGCGGATGTTACGAGCAGTACTTC
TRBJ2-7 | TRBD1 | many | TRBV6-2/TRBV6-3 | CASSKQGPYEQYF | TGTGCCAGCAGTAAACAGGGGCCCTACGAGCAGTACTTC
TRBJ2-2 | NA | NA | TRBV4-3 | CASSQVRCAGTAQNTGELFF | TGCGCCAGCAGCCAAGTTAGATGTGCGGGAACAGCACAGAACACCGGGGAGCTGTTTTTT
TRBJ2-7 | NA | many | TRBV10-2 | CASRPPNNEQYF | TGCGCCAGCAGGCCCCCAAACAACGAGCAGTACTTC
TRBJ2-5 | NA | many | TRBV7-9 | CASSLKSVGAQETQYF | TGTGCCAGCAGCTTAAAGTCGGTAGGGGCCCAAGAGACCCAGTACTTC
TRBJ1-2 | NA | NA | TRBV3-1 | CASSQGAAGARGYTF | TGTGCCAGCAGCCAAGGAGCTGCCGGGGCAAGGGGCTACACCTTC
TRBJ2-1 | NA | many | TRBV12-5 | CASGLVRLGQDNEQFF | TGTGCTAGTGGTTTGGTACGTTTGGGGCAAGACAATGAGCAGTTCTTC
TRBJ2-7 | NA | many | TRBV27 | CASSLSRRGYEQYF | TGTGCCAGCAGTTTATCGCGGAGGGGCTACGAGCAGTACTTC
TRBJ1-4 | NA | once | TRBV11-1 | CASSERLQEKLFF | TGTGCCAGCAGCGAGAGGTTGCAAGAAAAACTGTTTTTT
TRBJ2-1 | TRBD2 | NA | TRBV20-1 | CSAIPTSGGAREQFF | TGCAGTGCTATACCGACTAGCGGGGGGGCCAGGGAGCAGTTCTTC
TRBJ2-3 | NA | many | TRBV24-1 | CATSDYTTSTDTQYF | TGTGCCACCAGCGACTATACAACTAGCACAGATACGCAGTATTTT
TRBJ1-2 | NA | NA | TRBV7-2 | CASSLRLGPGYTF | TGTGCCAGCAGCTTAAGACTCGGCCCTGGCTACACCTTC
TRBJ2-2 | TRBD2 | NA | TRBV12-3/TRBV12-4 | CASSTLAGGPNGELFF | TGTGCCAGCAGTACCCTAGCGGGGGGGCCGAACGGGGAGCTGTTTTTT
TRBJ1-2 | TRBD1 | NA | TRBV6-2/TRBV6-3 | CASSLRRTGDGYTF | TGTGCCAGCAGTCTACGAAGGACAGGGGACGGCTACACCTTC
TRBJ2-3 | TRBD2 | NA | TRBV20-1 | CSARGFSGTDTQYF | TGCAGTGCTAGAGGGTTTAGCGGGACAGATACGCAGTATTTT
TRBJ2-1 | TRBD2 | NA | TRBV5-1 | CASGKTGVGLVHEQFF | TGCGCCAGCGGAAAGACTGGGGTGGGACTAGTTCATGAGCAGTTCTTC
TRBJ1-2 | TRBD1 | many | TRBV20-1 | CSASPTGVSYGYTF | TGCAGTGCTAGTCCTACAGGGGTCTCCTACGGCTACACCTTC
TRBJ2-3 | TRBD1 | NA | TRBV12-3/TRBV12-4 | CASSLGRGQDTDTQYF | TGTGCCAGCAGTTTGGGTAGGGGACAGGACACAGATACGCAGTATTTT